This T cell receptor (beta chain) comes out of a study of blood T cell repertoires in COVID-19. Followed longitudinally, the Seattle patients had been enrolled during active infection. V was clipped by 1 base and J by 6 bases, with 7 bases between them. Per germline, CDR1 SGHRS and CDR2 YFSETQ. The CDR3 has 13 amino acids. This clone was detected once. Original handling: Reference gene primer amplification in the assay estimated nucleated cell counts. The data were produced by immunoSEQ multiplex PCR, yet TCRdb's version contains in-frame clones alone and is incomplete. Clone size and the V and J calls come from that table; the DNA yielded D and trimming. The sample has nearly 300,000 clones; about 81% are singletons.

The chain combines TRBV5-1 with TRBJ2-2; D unclear. The source material was peripheral blood. The TCR sequence derives from a human donor with COVID-19, enrolled during active disease. The donor label of this sample is uncertain. The CDR3, as DNA: TGCGCCAGCAGCTTGCGCCAGTCCGGGGAGCTGTTTTTT. It codes for CASSLRQSGELFF. The full variable domain, its missing parts supplied by reference TRBV5-1 and TRBJ2-2, is KAGVTQTPRYLIKTRGQQVTLSCSPISGHRSVSWYQQTPGQGLQFLFEYFSETQRNKGNFPGRFSGRQFSNSRSEMNVSTLELGDSALYLCASSLRQSGELFFGEGSRLTVL.